This TCR beta chain was captured by sequencing in a study of regulatory T cells in long-lasting Graves disease. This clonotype was observed at least ten times. Its antigen is still unknown. The CDR3 spans 12 residues. CDR1 and CDR2 from the germline V gene are SGHKS and YYEKEE (reference sequence). The V end lost 4 bases, the J end lost 9 bases, and 13 bases lay between the germline ends. Investigators prepared the TCR beta libraries by applying iRepertoire HTBI primers and Arm-PCR of CDR3 regions. TCRdb reprocessed the multiplex PCR reads with MiXCR, giving one entry per CDR3 protein. The sample lists around 460,000 distinct CDR3 sequences, roughly 22% occurring once. General observations from the study: TCR diversity in persistent Graves' patients was below that of newly diagnosed ones.

Time point described: persistent/refractory GD, antithyroid drugs over 5 years with positive TRAb. PBMC RNA was the source of the TCR library. The sample consisted of peripheral blood mononuclear cells (PBMCs), taken when the disease was refractory, from a patient treated with antithyroid drugs. The TCR sequence derives from a female donor with Graves disease. V is TRBV5-5 and J is TRBJ1-2; no reliable D call. The CDR3 region is CASSRRLVSYTF. The CDR3, as DNA: TGTGCCAGCAGCCGCCGGTTAGTGAGCTACACCTTC.